This T cell receptor (beta chain) was sequenced for a study of Graves' ophthalmopathy and Graves' hyperthyroidism. The study's findings and limits: Thyroid clonotypes that were expanded above 0.001 frequency mostly also appeared in blood. A model built from 13 signatures distinguished ophthalmopathy from stable hyperthyroidism with approximately 89% sensitivity and about 77% specificity.

Using RNA transcripts, the TCR beta CDR3 regions were amplified. An initial RT-PCR round employing HTBI primers preceded a second-round multiplex PCR. TCRdb analysed the multiplex PCR reads with MiXCR anew, one entry per CDR3 protein. The top ten clones hold under 3.5% of a sample with hundreds of thousands of distinct CDR3 sequences, over 20% of them seen once. Establishment of the diagnosis relied upon clinical symptoms, serum thyroxine, TRAb, thyroid ultrasound and orbital computed tomography. Germline CDR1 and CDR2: ENHRY and SYGVKD. This CDR3 contains 12 residues. The J segment lost 5 bases and the V segment lost 11 bases, leaving 7 bases of the junction unmatched. There are many counts of this clonotype. Antigen specificity is unknown.

This clonotype originated in a woman aged 18-29 years with stable Graves' hyperthyroidism. Sequencing used peripheral blood. The gene calls are TRBV10-3 and TRBJ1-1; 8 bases match TRBD1. Written as DNA, the CDR3 is TGTGCCTCTATGGACAGGGTTACTGAAGCTTTCTTT. Translating it yields CASMDRVTEAFF.